The subject of this entry is one T cell receptor (beta chain). The antigen remains undetermined. CDR1 is LNHDA and CDR2 is SQIVND in the germline V gene (reference sequence). The germline V and J ends were trimmed by 1 base and 4 bases, with 3 bases remaining between them. The CDR3 consists of 12 residues. The data were produced by immunoSEQ multiplex PCR, yet TCRdb's version contains in-frame clones alone and is incomplete. The table includes around 300,000 clones, roughly 90% detected once. The data were taken from a study of Ad26.COV2.S vaccination and SARS-CoV-2 variants. On the study more broadly: Once, or twice with 56 days between doses, Ad26.COV2.S was given intramuscularly.

Study results and limitations: Vaccinees displayed broader spike-specific TCR repertoires than placebo recipients.

Regarding treatment: about 20 received Ad26.COV2.S at low or high dose, single or two shots; 5 received placebo; per-sample allocation not given. The study sampled participants on day 63 after the first vaccine or placebo injection. The sequences come from peripheral blood, collected in a trial of Ad26.COV2.S vaccine versus placebo. The chain joins TRBV19 to TRBJ2-3; D not certain. The clonotype comes from a person between 18 and 65 years old who received the Ad26.COV2.S COVID-19 vaccine or a placebo. The DNA of the CDR3 is TGTGCCAGTAGTATAGCGGCAGATACGCAGTATTTT. It translates to CASSIAADTQYF.